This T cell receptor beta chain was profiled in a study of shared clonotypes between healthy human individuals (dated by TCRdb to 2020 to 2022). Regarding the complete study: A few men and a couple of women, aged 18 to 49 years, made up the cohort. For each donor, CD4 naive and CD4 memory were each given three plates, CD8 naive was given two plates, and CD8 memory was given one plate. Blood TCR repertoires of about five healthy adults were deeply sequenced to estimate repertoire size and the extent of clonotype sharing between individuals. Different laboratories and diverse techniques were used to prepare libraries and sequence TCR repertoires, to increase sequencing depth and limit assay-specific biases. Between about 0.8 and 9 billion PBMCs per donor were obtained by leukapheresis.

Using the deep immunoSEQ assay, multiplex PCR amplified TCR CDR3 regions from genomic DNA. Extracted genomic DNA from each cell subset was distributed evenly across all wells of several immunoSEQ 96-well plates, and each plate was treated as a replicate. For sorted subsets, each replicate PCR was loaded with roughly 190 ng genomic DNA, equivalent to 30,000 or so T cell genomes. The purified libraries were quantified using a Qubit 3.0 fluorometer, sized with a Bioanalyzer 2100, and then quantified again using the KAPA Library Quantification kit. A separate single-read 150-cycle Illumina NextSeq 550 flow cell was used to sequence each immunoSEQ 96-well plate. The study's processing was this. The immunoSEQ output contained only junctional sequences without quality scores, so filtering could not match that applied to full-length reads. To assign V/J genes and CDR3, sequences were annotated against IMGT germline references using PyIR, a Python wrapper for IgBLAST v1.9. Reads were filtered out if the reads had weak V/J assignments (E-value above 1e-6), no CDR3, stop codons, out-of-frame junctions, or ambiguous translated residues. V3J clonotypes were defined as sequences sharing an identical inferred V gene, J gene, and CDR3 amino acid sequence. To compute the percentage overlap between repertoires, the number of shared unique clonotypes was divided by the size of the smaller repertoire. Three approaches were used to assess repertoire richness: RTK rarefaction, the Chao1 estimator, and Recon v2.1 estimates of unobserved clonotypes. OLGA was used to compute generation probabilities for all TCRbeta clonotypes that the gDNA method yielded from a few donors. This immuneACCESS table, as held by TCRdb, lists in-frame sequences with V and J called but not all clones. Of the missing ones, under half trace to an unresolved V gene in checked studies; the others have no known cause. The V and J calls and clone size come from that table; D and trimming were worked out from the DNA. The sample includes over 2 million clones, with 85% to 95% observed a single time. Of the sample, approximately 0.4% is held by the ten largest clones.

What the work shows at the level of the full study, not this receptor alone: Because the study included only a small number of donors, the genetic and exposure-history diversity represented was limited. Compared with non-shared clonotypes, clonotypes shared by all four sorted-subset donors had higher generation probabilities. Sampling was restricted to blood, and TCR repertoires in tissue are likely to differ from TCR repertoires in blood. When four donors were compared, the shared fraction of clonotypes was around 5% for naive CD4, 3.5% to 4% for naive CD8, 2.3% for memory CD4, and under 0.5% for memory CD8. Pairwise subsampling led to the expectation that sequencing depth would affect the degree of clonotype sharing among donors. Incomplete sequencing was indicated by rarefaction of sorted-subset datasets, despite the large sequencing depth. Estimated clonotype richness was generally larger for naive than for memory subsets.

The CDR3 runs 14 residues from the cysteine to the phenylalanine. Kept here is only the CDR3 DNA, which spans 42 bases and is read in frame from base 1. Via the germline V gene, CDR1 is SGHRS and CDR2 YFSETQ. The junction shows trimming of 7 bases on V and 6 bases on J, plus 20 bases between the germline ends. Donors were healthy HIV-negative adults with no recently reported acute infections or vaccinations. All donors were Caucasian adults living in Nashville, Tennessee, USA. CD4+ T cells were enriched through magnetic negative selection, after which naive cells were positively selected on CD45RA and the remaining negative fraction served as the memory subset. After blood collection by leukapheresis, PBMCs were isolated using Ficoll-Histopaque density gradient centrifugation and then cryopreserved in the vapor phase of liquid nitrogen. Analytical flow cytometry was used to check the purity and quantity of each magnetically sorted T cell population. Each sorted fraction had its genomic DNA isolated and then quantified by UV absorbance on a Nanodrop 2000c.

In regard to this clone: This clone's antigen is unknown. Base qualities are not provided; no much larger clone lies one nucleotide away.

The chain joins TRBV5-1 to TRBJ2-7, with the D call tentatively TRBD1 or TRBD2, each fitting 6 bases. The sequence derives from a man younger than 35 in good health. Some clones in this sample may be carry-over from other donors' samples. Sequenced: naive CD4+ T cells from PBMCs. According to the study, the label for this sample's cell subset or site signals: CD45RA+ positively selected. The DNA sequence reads TGCGCCAGCCAAGACCCGAAACAGGGAGGCGAGCAGTACTTC. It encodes CASQDPKQGGEQYF.